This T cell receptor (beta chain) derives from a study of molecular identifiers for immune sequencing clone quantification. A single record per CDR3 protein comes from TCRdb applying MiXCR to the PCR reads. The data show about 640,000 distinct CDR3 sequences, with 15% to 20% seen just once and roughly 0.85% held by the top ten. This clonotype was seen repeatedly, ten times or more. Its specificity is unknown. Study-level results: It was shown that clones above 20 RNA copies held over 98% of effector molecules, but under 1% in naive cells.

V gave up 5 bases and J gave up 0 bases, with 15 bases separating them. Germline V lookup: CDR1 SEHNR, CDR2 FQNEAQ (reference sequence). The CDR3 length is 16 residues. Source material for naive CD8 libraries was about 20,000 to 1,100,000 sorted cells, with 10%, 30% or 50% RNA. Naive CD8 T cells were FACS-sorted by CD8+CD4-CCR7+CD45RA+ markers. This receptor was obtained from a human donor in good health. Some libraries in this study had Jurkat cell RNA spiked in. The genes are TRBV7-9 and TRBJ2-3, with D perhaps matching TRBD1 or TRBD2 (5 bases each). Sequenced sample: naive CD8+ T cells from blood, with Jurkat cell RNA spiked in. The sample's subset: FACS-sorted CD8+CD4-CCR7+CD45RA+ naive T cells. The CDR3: CASSPPGTYSTDTQYF. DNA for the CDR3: TGTGCCAGCAGCCCGCCTGGGACGTACAGCACAGATACGCAGTATTTT.